This T cell receptor (beta chain) was profiled in a study of identical twins. The CDR3 sequence is 15 residues long. V was clipped by 4 bases and J by 10 bases; unmatched bases: 10. Germline V gene data show CDR1 as SGHDN and CDR2 as FVKESK. Each CDR3 protein is one row after TCRdb ran MiXCR on the 5' RACE reads. The sample lists 690,000 or so distinct CDR3 sequences, over 5% occurring once. The chain employs TRBV14 and TRBJ1-6, with 7 bases lining up with TRBD1. This clonotype was obtained from a man between 18 and 35 years old in good health. Sequenced sample: naive T cells sorted from blood. The CDR3 region has the DNA TGTGCCAGCAGCCCTCACGACAGGGTAGGATCACCCCTCCACTTT. Residues: CASSPHDRVGSPLHF.